The entry that follows covers one T cell receptor (beta chain) sequence. Participants were aged about 18 to 100 years from roughly 25 US areas. Cohorts were based on clinical histories the participants reported. CDR3 length: 16 amino acids. The V gene's germline CDR1 is LGHDT and CDR2 YNNKEL (reference sequence). V shed 1 base and J shed 7 bases, with 14 bases lying between them. Authors' processing steps: Cell counts per sample came from amplifying reference gene primers. Profiling relied on immunoSEQ multiplex PCR, and the TCRdb table lists in-frame clones only, not all of them. Clone size and the V and J calls come from that table; the DNA yielded D and trimming. The sample yields more than 200,000 clones, approximately 80% seen once. These data come from a study of blood T cell repertoires in COVID-19. Study background: PBMCs, B-cell-depleted T cells, or T cells were the source of the cDNA or gDNA that made up the material.

Sequences were obtained from PBMCs or T cells enriched from blood (not recorded which). This chain uses TRBV3-1 (or the pseudogene TRBV3-2) with TRBJ1-6, with D possibly matching TRBD1 (6 bases). This TCR was sampled from a woman aged 40 to 49 with acute COVID-19. CDR3 sequence reads: CASSQGLGARNSPLHF. In DNA, the CDR3 is TGTGCCAGCAGCCAAGGCTTGGGGGCGAGAAATTCACCCCTCCACTTT.